One and the same sample provided the 15 T cell receptor beta chains below, sequenced in a study of cytomegalovirus exposure and HLA in healthy donors. A multiplex PCR was run with 60 Vbeta primers and 13 Jbeta primers. Assay used: immunoSEQ multiplex PCR; TCRdb lists only in-frame clones, some missing. The table for this sample gives 50,000 to 75,000 clones. The sample was PBMCs. The source is a woman under 30 in good health and CMV-seronegative.

The chain uses TRBV4-2 and TRBJ2-1, with D possibly matching TRBD1 (7 bases). The CDR3 has 11 amino acids. The germline CDR1 and CDR2 sequences are LGHNA and YNFKEQ. V lost 10 bases, J lost 5 bases, and 9 bases lay in between. This CDR3 is CATGGHNEQFF. The CDR3 DNA follows: TGTGCCACAGGGGGGCACAATGAGCAGTTCTTC.

This chain uses TRBV5-1 with TRBJ1-6, with D tentatively TRBD1 (6 bases). CDR3 length: 14 residues. V lost 2 bases and J lost 6, with 9 bases in between. The germline V gene encodes CDR1 SGHRS and CDR2 YFSETQ. The CDR3 here is CASSFLDSNSPLHF. The CDR3 DNA sequence: TGCGCCAGCAGCTTTCTGGACAGTAATTCACCCCTCCACTTT.

The J gene is TRBJ1-1, the V gene TRBV10-3; D unclear. The CDR3 runs to 13 residues. CDR1 and CDR2 from the germline V gene are ENHRY and SYGVKD. Trimming stripped 6 bases from V and 10 bases from J, with 18 bases between. CDR3 loop: CAIRGSNVESAFF. CDR3 coding DNA: TGTGCCATCAGGGGCTCAAACGTCGAATCAGCTTTCTTT.

The CDR3 bases are TGTGCCAGCAGCCAAGAGGGGCCTGGGGTCACTGAAGCTTTCTTT. Protein sequence: CASSQEGPGVTEAFF. The chain links TRBV4-2 to TRBJ1-1, with D possibly being TRBD1 (5 bases). This CDR3 has 15 amino acids. V was shortened by 0 bases and J by 4 bases, with 12 bases between the two germline ends. CDR1 is LGHNA and CDR2 is YNFKEQ in the germline V gene.

The chain links TRBV20-1 to TRBJ2-7, with TRBD2 as a possible D gene (5 bases). CDR3 length: 10 residues. The germline V gene encodes CDR1 DFQATT and CDR2 SNEGSKA (reference sequence). The V and J ends lost 4 bases and 7 bases respectively, with 8 bases between them. This chain's CDR3 is CSATREEQYF. The CDR3 region has the DNA TGCAGTGCTACGAGGGAGGAGCAGTACTTC.

The rearrangement uses TRBV4-1 and TRBJ2-2, with TRBD2 matching 10 bases. With 4 bases clipped from V and 7 bases from J, the junction kept 6 bases outside the gene matches. Germline CDR1 is MGHRA and CDR2 is YSYEKL. The CDR3 loop spans 15 amino acids. The CDR3, as DNA: TGCGCCAGCAGCCGTAGCGGGGGGCAGGGCGGGGAGCTGTTTTTT. Residues: CASSRSGGQGGELFF.

The chain recombines TRBV6-1 with TRBJ2-1; no clear D. Germline assignment: CDR1 MNHNS and CDR2 SASEGT. This CDR3 spans 13 amino acids. V dropped 5 bases and J dropped 8 bases, with 13 bases sitting between them. CDR3 bases: TGTGCCAGCAGTTTCCGACCTAGAGATGAGCAGTTCTTC. It encodes CASSFRPRDEQFF.

V is TRBV7-9 and J is TRBJ1-1; TRBD1 is a possible D gene (6 bases). CDR1 SEHNR and CDR2 FQNEAQ come from the germline V gene (reference sequence). The length of the CDR3 is 14 residues. The ends were cut back, 5 bases at V and 1 base at J, with 11 bases in the middle. Here the CDR3 reads CASSPRQANTEAFF. CDR3 DNA: TGTGCCAGCAGCCCAAGACAGGCGAACACTGAAGCTTTCTTT.

The chain links TRBV2 to TRBJ1-4; D is ambiguous. V lost 5 bases and J lost 7, with 8 bases in between. CDR1 and CDR2 from the germline V gene are SNHLY and FYNNEI. This CDR3 is 12 amino acids long. The CDR3 nucleotides are TGTGCCAGCAGTCGCGACTTTGAAAAACTGTTTTTT. Its protein product is CASSRDFEKLFF.

The V and J genes are TRBV5-1 and TRBJ2-5; possibly TRBD1 for D (5 bases). Per germline, CDR1 SGHRS and CDR2 YFSETQ. The CDR3 loop spans 14 amino acids. V was shortened by 0 bases and J by 6 bases, with 12 bases between the two germline ends. This chain's CDR3 is CASSLVLRDKTQYF. The CDR3 region has the DNA TGCGCCAGCAGCTTGGTTCTCAGGGATAAGACCCAGTACTTC.

This chain uses TRBV11-3 with TRBJ1-4, with 9 bases matching TRBD1. V gave up 5 bases and J gave up 6 bases; unmatched junction bases: 4. CDR1 SGHNT and CDR2 YENEEA come from the germline V gene. This CDR3 contains 14 residues. CDR3 coding DNA: TGTGCCAGCAGCCCGGGACAGGGTTATGAAAAACTGTTTTTT. Amino acid sequence: CASSPGQGYEKLFF.

The chain uses TRBV6-5 and TRBJ2-2; D not resolved. The V gene lost 2 bases and the J gene lost 6 bases, with 4 bases spanning the gap. Germline lookup yields CDR1 MNHEY and CDR2 SVGAGI. This CDR3 contains 12 residues. The CDR3 spells CASSYRAGELFF. The CDR3 DNA reads TGTGCCAGCAGTTACCGAGCCGGGGAGCTGTTTTTT.

The chain uses TRBV27 and TRBJ2-1; 9 positions match TRBD2. Unmatched junction bases numbered 8, after V lost 3 bases and J lost 11 bases. This CDR3 contains 14 residues. In germline, CDR1 is MNHEY, CDR2 SMNVEV (reference sequence). The CDR3 region has the DNA TGTGCCAGCAGTTTGGTAGCGGGAGTGGTCAAGCAGTTCTTC. Residues: CASSLVAGVVKQFF.

DNA of the CDR3: TGTGCCAGCAGCTCGGGGACTAGCGGGGGGGCAGAAAACACAGATACGCAGTATTTT. The encoded protein is CASSSGTSGGAENTDTQYF. The chain has TRBV7-6 and TRBJ2-3; 16 positions match TRBD2. The CDR3 has 19 residues. Unmatched junction bases numbered 9, after V lost 4 bases and J lost 2 bases. CDR1 and CDR2 (germline): SGHVS, FNYEAQ.

The CDR3 sequence is CASSGYTGKSYNEQFF. The CDR3 nucleotides read TGTGCCAGCAGTGGATACACAGGGAAATCCTACAATGAGCAGTTCTTC. The rearrangement joins TRBV25-1 to TRBJ2-1; D is perhaps TRBD1 (6 bases). V dropped 4 bases and J dropped 1 base, with 14 bases sitting between them. Germline V gene lookup returns CDR1 MGHDK and CDR2 SYGVNS. The CDR3 covers 16 residues. Full variable domain (rest looked up from reference TRBV25-1 and TRBJ2-1): EADIYQTPRYLVIGTGKKITLECSQTMGHDKMYWYQQDPGMELHLIHYSYGVNSTEKGDLSSESTVSRIRTEHFPLTLESARPSHTSQYLCASSGYTGKSYNEQFFGPGTRLTVL.